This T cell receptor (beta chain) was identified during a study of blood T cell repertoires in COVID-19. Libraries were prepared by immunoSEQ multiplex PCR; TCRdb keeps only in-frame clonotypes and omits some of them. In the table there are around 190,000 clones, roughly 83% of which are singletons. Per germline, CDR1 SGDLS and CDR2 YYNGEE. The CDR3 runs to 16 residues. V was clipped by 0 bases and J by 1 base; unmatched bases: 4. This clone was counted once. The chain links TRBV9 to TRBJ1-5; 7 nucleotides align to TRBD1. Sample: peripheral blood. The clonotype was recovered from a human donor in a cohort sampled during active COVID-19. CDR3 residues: CASSVGAGGSNQPQHF. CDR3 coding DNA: TGTGCCAGCAGCGTAGGGGCAGGGGGGAGCAATCAGCCCCAGCATTTT.